The 5 T cell receptor beta chains presented below share a single source sample, sequenced in a study of blood T cell repertoires in COVID-19. Clones were read by immunoSEQ multiplex PCR, and TCRdb kept only the in-frame ones, dropping some. The table lists a few hundred thousand clones, around 84% of them singletons. The sample comprised peripheral blood. These TCRs come from a woman aged 55-70 years who had recovered from COVID-19.

The rearrangement joins TRBV3-1 (or the pseudogene TRBV3-2) to TRBJ2-3; perhaps TRBD2 as D (6 bases). Trimming removed 1 base from V and 1 base from J, with 12 bases in between. The CDR3 is 16 residues long. The germline gives CDR1 LGHDT, CDR2 YNNKEL (reference sequence). The CDR3 coding sequence is TGTGCCAGCAGCCAAGCTCACCAGCGGGGCACAGATACGCAGTATTTT. This encodes CASSQAHQRGTDTQYF.

The gene calls are TRBV5-4 and TRBJ2-2, with TRBD1 identical over 7 bases. Germline V lookup: CDR1 SGHNT, CDR2 YYREEE (reference sequence). The CDR3 sequence is 16 residues long. The V and J ends lost 4 bases and 7 bases, in that order; junction bases with no gene match: 13. For the CDR3, the DNA is TGTGCCAGCAGCCGCCTAGGCAGGACAGGAGGCGGGGAGCTGTTTTTT. This codes for CASSRLGRTGGGELFF.

V and J are TRBV6-1 and TRBJ1-2; tentatively, D is TRBD1 (5 bases). The V gene lost 2 bases and the J gene lost 7 bases, with 17 bases spanning the gap. The germline V gene encodes CDR1 MNHNS and CDR2 SASEGT. CDR3 length equals 15 residues. Here the CDR3 DNA reads TGTGCCAGCAGTGAACTACCGGGGGGAAAAAGTGGCTACACCTTC. It translates to CASSELPGGKSGYTF.

The chain recombines TRBV5-1 with TRBJ1-1; 7 bases align to TRBD1. J gave up 6 bases and V 4 bases, and 9 bases lay outside the gene matches. The CDR3 covers 14 residues. Germline V CDR1 and CDR2: SGHRS, YFSETQ. The CDR3 bases are TGCGCCAGCAGCCAAAAACAGGGGTCGGCTGAAGCTTTCTTT. It translates to CASSQKQGSAEAFF.

The chain employs TRBV3-1 (or the pseudogene TRBV3-2) and TRBJ1-6; no clear D. The CDR3 is made up of 12 amino acids. CDR1 and CDR2 from the germline V gene are LGHDT and YNNKEL (reference sequence). The V and J ends lost 1 base and 13 bases respectively, with 8 bases between them. As DNA, the CDR3 is TGTGCCAGCAGCCAAGGGGCTCTCCCCCTCCACTTT. Residues: CASSQGALPLHF.